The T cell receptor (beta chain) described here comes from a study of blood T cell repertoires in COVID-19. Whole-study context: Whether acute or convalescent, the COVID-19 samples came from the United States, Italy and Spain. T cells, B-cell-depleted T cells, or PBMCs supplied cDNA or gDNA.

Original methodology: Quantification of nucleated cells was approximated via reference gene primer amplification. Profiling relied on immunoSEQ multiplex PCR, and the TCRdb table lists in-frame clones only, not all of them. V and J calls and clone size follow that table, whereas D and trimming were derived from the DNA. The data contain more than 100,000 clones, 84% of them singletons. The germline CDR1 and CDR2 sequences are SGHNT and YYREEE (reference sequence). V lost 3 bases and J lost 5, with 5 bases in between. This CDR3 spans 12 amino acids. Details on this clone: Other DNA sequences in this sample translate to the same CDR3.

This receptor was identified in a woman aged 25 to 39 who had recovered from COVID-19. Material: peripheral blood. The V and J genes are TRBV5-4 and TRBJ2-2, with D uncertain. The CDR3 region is CASSSYTGELFF. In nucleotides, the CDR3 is TGTGCCAGCAGCTCTTATACCGGGGAGCTGTTTTTT. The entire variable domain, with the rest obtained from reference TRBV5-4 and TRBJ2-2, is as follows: ETGVTQSPTHLIKTRGQQVTLRCSSQSGHNTVSWYQQALGQGPQFIFQYYREEENGRGNFPPRFSGLQFPNYSSELNVNALELDDSALYLCASSSYTGELFFGEGSRLTVL.